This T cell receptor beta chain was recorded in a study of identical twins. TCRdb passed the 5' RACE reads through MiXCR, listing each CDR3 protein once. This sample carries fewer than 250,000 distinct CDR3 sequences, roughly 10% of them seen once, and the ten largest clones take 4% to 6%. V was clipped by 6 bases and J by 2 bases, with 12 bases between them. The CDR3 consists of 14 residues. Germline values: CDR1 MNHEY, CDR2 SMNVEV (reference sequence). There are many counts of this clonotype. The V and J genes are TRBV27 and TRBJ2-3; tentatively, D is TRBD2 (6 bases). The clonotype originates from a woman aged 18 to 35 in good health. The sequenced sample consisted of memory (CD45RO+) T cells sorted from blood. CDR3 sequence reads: CASSLSGYTDTQYF. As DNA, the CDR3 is TGTGCCAGCAGCTTAAGCGGGTACACAGATACGCAGTATTTT.